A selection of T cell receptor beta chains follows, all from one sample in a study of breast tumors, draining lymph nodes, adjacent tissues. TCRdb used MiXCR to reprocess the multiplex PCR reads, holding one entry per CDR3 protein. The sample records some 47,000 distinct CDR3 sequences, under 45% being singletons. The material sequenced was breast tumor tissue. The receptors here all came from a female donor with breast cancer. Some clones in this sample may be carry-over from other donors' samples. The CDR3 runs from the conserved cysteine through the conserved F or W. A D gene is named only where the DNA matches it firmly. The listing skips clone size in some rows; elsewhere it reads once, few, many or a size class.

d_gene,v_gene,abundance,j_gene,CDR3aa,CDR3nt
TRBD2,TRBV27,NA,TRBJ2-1,CASSPSGTSAIEQFF,TGTGCCAGCAGTCCATCCGGGACTAGCGCGATTGAGCAGTTCTTC
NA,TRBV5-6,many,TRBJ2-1,CASRALSGGLGNEQFF,TGTGCCAGCAGGGCTTTATCAGGGGGGCTGGGCAATGAGCAGTTCTTC
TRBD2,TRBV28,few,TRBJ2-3,CASRSGIVTDTQYF,TGTGCCAGCAGGAGCGGGATCGTCACAGATACGCAGTATTTT
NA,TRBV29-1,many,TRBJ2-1,CSVGTAYNEQFF,TGCAGCGTTGGGACAGCATACAATGAGCAGTTCTTC
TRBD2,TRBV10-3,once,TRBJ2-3,CAISEKSVGLAATDTQYF,TGTGCCATCAGTGAGAAATCGGTGGGCCTAGCGGCGACAGATACGCAGTATTTT
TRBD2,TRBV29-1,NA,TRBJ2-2,CGSEAGVNTGELFF,TGCGGCTCCGAGGCGGGAGTGAACACCGGGGAGCTGTTTTTT
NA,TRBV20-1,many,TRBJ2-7,CSASGDRREQYF,TGCAGTGCTAGTGGGGACCGTCGCGAGCAGTACTTC
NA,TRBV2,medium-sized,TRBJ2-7,CASTYTGSYEQYF,TGTGCCAGCACCTATACCGGTTCCTACGAGCAGTACTTC
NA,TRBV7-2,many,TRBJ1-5,CASSFGYSNQPQHF,TGTGCCAGCAGCTTCGGGTATAGCAATCAGCCCCAGCATTTT
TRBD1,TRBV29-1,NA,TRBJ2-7,CSVAGQGREQYF,TGCAGCGTAGCCGGACAGGGACGCGAGCAGTACTTC
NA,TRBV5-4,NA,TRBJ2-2,CASSKDLVNTGELFF,TGTGCCAGCAGCAAAGACCTCGTAAACACCGGGGAGCTGTTTTTT
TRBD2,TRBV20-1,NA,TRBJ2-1,CSTRVLAGVDYNEQFF,TGCAGTACTAGAGTACTAGCGGGAGTCGACTACAATGAGCAGTTCTTC
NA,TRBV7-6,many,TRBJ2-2,CASSFRPQGDMNTGELFF,TGTGCCAGCAGCTTTCGTCCTCAGGGTGACATGAACACCGGGGAGCTGTTTTTT
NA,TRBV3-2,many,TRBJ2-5,CASSRPHGRRSETQYF,TGTGCCAGCAGCCGGCCCCACGGCAGGAGGTCAGAGACCCAGTACTTC
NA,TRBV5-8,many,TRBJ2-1,CASSLGAGPYNEQFF,TGTGCCAGCAGCTTGGGGGCGGGTCCTTACAATGAGCAGTTCTTC
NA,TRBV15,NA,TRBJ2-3,CATSRSPGEEQYF,TGTGCCACCAGCAGGTCCCCCGGGGAGGAGCAGTATTTT
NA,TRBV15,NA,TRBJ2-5,CATSSRTAGRETEYF,TGTGCCACCAGCAGCAGGACTGCCGGGAGAGAGACCGAGTACTTC
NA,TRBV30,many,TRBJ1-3,CAWSVRMSGRVSGNTIYF,TGTGCCTGGAGTGTAAGAATGTCGGGGCGCGTCTCTGGAAACACCATATATTTT
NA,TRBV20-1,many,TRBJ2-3,CSARDTGTDTQYF,TGCAGTGCTAGAGATACGGGAACAGATACGCAGTATTTT
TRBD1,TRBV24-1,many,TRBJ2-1,CATSLQGALDNEQFF,TGTGCCACCAGCCTCCAGGGGGCTTTGGACAATGAGCAGTTCTTC
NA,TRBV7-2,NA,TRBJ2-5,CASSAGGIQETQYF,TGTGCCAGCAGCGCAGGCGGGATACAAGAGACCCAGTACTTC
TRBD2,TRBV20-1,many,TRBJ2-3,CSAEMGKKAGLSDTQYF,TGCAGTGCAGAGATGGGGAAGAAAGCGGGATTGTCAGATACGCAGTATTTT
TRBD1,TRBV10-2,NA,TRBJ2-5,CASSPDRGPEETRYF,TGCGCCAGCAGCCCGGACAGGGGGCCGGAAGAGACCCGGTACTTC
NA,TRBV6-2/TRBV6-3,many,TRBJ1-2,CASTDRGPNGYTF,TGTGCCAGCACCGACAGAGGCCCCAATGGCTACACCTTC
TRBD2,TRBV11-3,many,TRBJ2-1,CASRSTAGWGNEQFF,TGTGCCAGCAGATCGACAGCGGGATGGGGCAATGAGCAGTTCTTC
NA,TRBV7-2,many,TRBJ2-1,CASSPENRDNEQFF,TGTGCCAGCAGCCCAGAAAACAGGGATAATGAGCAGTTCTTC
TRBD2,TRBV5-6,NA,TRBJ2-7,CASSGFGTSGSYEQYF,TGTGCCAGCAGTGGCTTCGGGACTAGCGGAAGTTACGAGCAGTACTTC
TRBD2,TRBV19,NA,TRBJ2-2,CASKGLAGGELFF,TGTGCCAGTAAAGGACTAGCGGGAGGGGAGCTGTTTTTT
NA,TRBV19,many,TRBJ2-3,CATGTSVTDTQYF,TGTGCCACCGGGACATCTGTCACAGATACGCAGTATTTT
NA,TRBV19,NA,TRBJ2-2,CASSMGRGELFF,TGTGCCAGTAGTATGGGGAGAGGGGAGCTGTTTTTT
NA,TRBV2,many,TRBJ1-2,CASSEGGHYGYTF,TGTGCCAGCAGTGAAGGGGGGCACTATGGCTACACCTTC
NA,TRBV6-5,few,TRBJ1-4,CASSHSLSRLNEKLFF,TGTGCCAGCAGTCACTCGTTATCGAGGTTGAACGAAAAACTGTTTTTT
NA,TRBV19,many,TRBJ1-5,CASSMGVGPSSNQPQHF,TGTGCCAGTAGTATGGGTGTAGGGCCCTCGAGCAATCAGCCCCAGCATTTT
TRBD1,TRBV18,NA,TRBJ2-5,CASSAGTGNRETQYF,TGCGCCAGCTCAGCCGGGACAGGGAACCGAGAGACCCAGTACTTC
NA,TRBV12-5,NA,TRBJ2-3,CASRSGVDTQYF,TGTGCCAGCAGGTCAGGGGTAGATACGCAGTATTTT
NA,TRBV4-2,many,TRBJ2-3,CASSQDWDNTDTQYF,TGTGCCAGCAGCCAAGACTGGGACAACACAGATACGCAGTATTTT
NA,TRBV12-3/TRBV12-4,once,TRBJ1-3,CASSFPQGRNAIHF,TGTGCCAGCAGTTTCCCTCAGGGGAGAAACGCCATACATTTT
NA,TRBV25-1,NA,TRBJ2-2,CASSELAIERSNTGELFF,TGTGCCAGCAGTGAATTGGCCATCGAGCGGTCGAACACCGGGGAGCTGTTTTTT
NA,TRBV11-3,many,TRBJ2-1,CASKGAQADNEQFF,TGTGCCAGCAAAGGGGCCCAGGCCGACAATGAGCAGTTCTTC